This TCR beta chain was profiled in a study of shared clonotypes between healthy human individuals. The length of the CDR3 is 13 residues. Trimming removed 5 bases at V and 7 bases at J, with 11 bases between. Per germline, CDR1 SNHLY and CDR2 FYNNEI. About 200 ng DNA, tens of thousands of T cell genomes, went into each sorted-subset replicate PCR. Some clones are missing from TCRdb's copy, which holds only in-frame ones; the method was immunoSEQ multiplex PCR. The table shows 2,500,000 or so clones, with around 90% occurring only once. In its sample, this clone was seen once. Healthy HIV-negative adults without recent acute infections or vaccinations served as donors.

The V call is TRBV2, the J call TRBJ2-2; a weak D match, TRBD1 (5 bases). The specimen was naive CD4+ T cells from PBMCs. The subset is: CD45RA+ positively selected. The source is a man between 18 and 29 years old in good health. Some clones in this sample may be carry-over from other donors' samples. As DNA, the CDR3 is TGTGCCAGCAGTCCTCAGGGTGTCGGGGAGCTGTTTTTT. Its protein product is CASSPQGVGELFF.